The clone carrying this TCR beta chain was seen a handful of times. Its antigen is undetermined. These data originate in a study of T-cell reconstitution after alpha-beta-depleted transplantation in children. Whole-study results and caveats: Certain patients had high TCRbeta diversity at day 60, and it came from recipient T cells and thymic progenitors that survived. T-cell counts and diversity at one year post-transplant came mainly from newly produced T cells.

V lost 5 bases, J lost 6 bases, and 10 bases lay in between. Germline V gene lookup returns CDR1 SEHNR and CDR2 FQNEAQ (reference sequence). The CDR3 loop spans 12 amino acids. The library targeted TCRbeta and was prepared with unique molecular identifiers. TCRdb re-called the PCR reads through MiXCR, storing one row per CDR3 protein. The sample includes 700,000 to 950,000 distinct CDR3 sequences, 15% to 20% of them seen just once. The TCR comes from a male patient between 5 and 17 years old who had a stem cell transplant for acute lymphoblastic leukemia, so the T cells may come from the graft donor. Sequencing was performed on PBMCs, mostly from graft donor cells, taken 360 days after TCRalphabeta/CD19-depleted stem cell transplant. V gene TRBV7-9 combines with J gene TRBJ1-2; D perhaps matches TRBD1 (6 bases). This CDR3 reads CASSPAGDGYTF. The DNA for the CDR3 is TGTGCCAGCAGCCCCGCAGGGGATGGCTACACCTTC.